The 32 T cell receptor beta chains below were found in one sample sequenced in a study of cytomegalovirus exposure and HLA in healthy donors. PCR employed 60 Vbeta and 13 Jbeta primers. Clones were sequenced by immunoSEQ multiplex PCR, and TCRdb holds only the in-frame ones, with some missing. The sample has 180,000 or so clones; roughly 80% are singletons. Sequencing was carried out using PBMCs. These receptors were obtained from a man aged 40-49 years in good health and CMV-seronegative.

This clone was detected a few times. The CDR3 is CASTTRGHNEQFF. The CDR3, as DNA: TGCGCCAGCACAACCAGGGGGCACAATGAGCAGTTCTTC. The chain links TRBV5-1 to TRBJ2-1; TRBD1 matches at 8 bases. Unmatched junction bases numbered 4, after V lost 6 bases and J lost 5 bases. CDR3 length: 13 residues. Germline values: CDR1 SGHRS, CDR2 YFSETQ.

This chain joins TRBV25-1 and TRBJ2-2, with 8 nucleotides matching TRBD1. Germline CDR1 MGHDK, CDR2 SYGVNS. CDR3 size: 16 residues. J was trimmed by 1 base and V by 4 bases; bases with no gene match: 5. The CDR3: CASSAPGTGNTGELFF. CDR3 coding DNA: TGTGCCAGCAGTGCGCCCGGGACAGGGAACACCGGGGAGCTGTTTTTT.

J is TRBJ1-2 and V is TRBV6-5, with a possible D match to TRBD1 (6 bases). The V gene lost 5 bases and the J gene lost 3 bases, with 16 bases spanning the gap. Germline V gene sequence: CDR1 MNHEY, CDR2 SVGAGI. The CDR3 sequence is 15 residues long. The CDR3: CASSVQLGGDYGYTF. The CDR3 DNA is TGTGCCAGCAGTGTCCAACTAGGGGGGGACTATGGCTACACCTTC.

This clone occurred once. The chain combines TRBV18 with TRBJ2-7, with D perhaps matching TRBD2 (6 bases). Trimming removed 3 bases from V and 4 bases from J, with 16 bases in between. The CDR3 sequence is 15 residues long. Germline CDR1 is KGHSH and CDR2 is LQKENI. The chain's CDR3 is CASSPRLGASYEQYF. The DNA for the CDR3 is TGTGCCAGCTCACCCCGACTAGGGGCGAGTTACGAGCAGTACTTC.

This clone was detected only once. The chain is built from TRBV11-2 and TRBJ2-3; 14 bases map to TRBD2. Germline CDR1 reads SGHAT; CDR2 reads FQNNGV. The J segment lost 7 bases and the V segment lost 5 bases, leaving 14 bases of the junction unmatched. This CDR3 comprises 18 residues. The CDR3 here is CASSTYTGTSGSLHTQYF. In DNA, the CDR3 is TGTGCCAGCAGCACCTACACCGGGACTAGCGGGAGCTTACATACGCAGTATTTT.

The V gene is TRBV1, the J gene TRBJ1-2; the table calls TRBD1, which could not be checked here. TRBV1 is classified as a pseudogene. The CDR3 runs to 18 residues. In DNA, the CDR3 is TGCACCAGCAGCCATGATCGTCCACAGGGGGATGCGGGCTATGGCTACACCTTC. Protein sequence: CTSSHDRPQGDAGYGYTF.

This clone was detected a few times. CDR3 in DNA: TGCGCCAGCAGCCCCCCGGACAGTGGAAACACCATATATTTT. The encoded protein is CASSPPDSGNTIYF. The chain recombines TRBV5-1 with TRBJ1-3, with TRBD1 as a possible D gene (6 bases). The CDR3 runs 14 residues. Germline V CDR1 and CDR2: SGHRS, YFSETQ. V lost 4 bases and J lost 3, with 11 bases in between.

The V call is TRBV11-2, the J call TRBJ2-3; D is undetermined. The V end lost 5 bases, the J end lost 0 bases, and 6 bases lay between the germline ends. The CDR3 totals 13 residues. The V gene's germline CDR1 is SGHAT and CDR2 FQNNGV. This CDR3 is CASSPTSTDTQYF. The CDR3 DNA sequence: TGTGCCAGCAGCCCGACTAGCACAGATACGCAGTATTTT.

The chain links TRBV5-1 to TRBJ2-7, with 9 bases lining up with TRBD2. The ends lost 4 bases at V and 2 bases at J; junction bases unmatched: 7. CDR1 is SGHRS, CDR2 YFSETQ, per germline. CDR3 length: 15 residues. The CDR3 nucleotides read TGCGCCAGCAGCGGGAGGACTAGCGTGACCTACGAGCAGTACTTC. Its translation is CASSGRTSVTYEQYF.

The chain employs TRBV27 and TRBJ2-7, with D possibly TRBD2 on 5 matching bases. Trimming stripped 3 bases from V and 3 bases from J, with 15 bases between. Germline CDR1 reads MNHEY; CDR2 reads SMNVEV (reference sequence). This CDR3 has 15 amino acids. The CDR3 bases are TGTGCCAGCAGTTTTACGAGGGCGCCCGGCTACGAGCAGTACTTC. Its protein product is CASSFTRAPGYEQYF.

The chain couples TRBV30 to TRBJ2-2; TRBD1 aligns across 9 bases. CDR1 is GTSNPN, CDR2 SVGIG, per germline (reference sequence). The CDR3 has 15 amino acids. V was clipped by 4 bases and J by 2 bases; unmatched bases: 5. The CDR3 sequence: CAWKRGQGNTGELFF. CDR3 bases: TGTGCCTGGAAACGGGGACAGGGTAACACCGGGGAGCTGTTTTTT.

The chain is built from TRBV6-4 and TRBJ1-4; 7 bases are a match to TRBD1. Per germline, CDR1 MRHNA and CDR2 SNTAGT. The CDR3 loop spans 16 amino acids. With 6 bases clipped from V and 0 bases from J, the junction kept 7 bases outside the gene matches. The CDR3 loop is CASRGDRVPTNEKLFF. CDR3 sequence (DNA): TGTGCCAGCAGGGGAGACAGGGTCCCAACTAATGAAAAACTGTTTTTT.

V is TRBV7-3 and J is TRBJ1-1, with 7 bases identical to TRBD1. The CDR3 loop spans 13 amino acids. V dropped 5 bases and J dropped 6; count of bases not matched to a gene: 6. Germline loops: CDR1 SGHTA, CDR2 FQGTGA. The CDR3 is CASSLRDRSEAFF. CDR3 DNA: TGTGCCAGCAGCCTCCGGGACAGATCTGAAGCTTTCTTT.

This sequence joins TRBV28 and TRBJ1-2; D gene ambiguous. Germline CDR1 MDHEN, CDR2 SYDVKM. Trimming cost V 2 bases and J 4 bases, with 11 bases left between them. The length of the CDR3 is 14 residues. The CDR3, as DNA: TGTGCCAGCAGTTTAGAGGGTCAGACCTATGGCTACACCTTC. This codes for CASSLEGQTYGYTF.

About this clone itself: Different DNA sequences within this sample yield the same CDR3. The chain joins TRBV6-1 to TRBJ1-1; 7 positions agree with TRBD1. The V gene's germline CDR1 is MNHNS and CDR2 SASEGT. With V trimmed by 6 bases and J by 5 bases, 12 bases remained unmatched. The length of the CDR3 is 15 residues. The CDR3 DNA reads TGTGCCAGCAGCGACTGGACAGGAGGAAATACTGAAGCTTTCTTT. Translating gives CASSDWTGGNTEAFF.

There are a few counts of this clone. The V and J genes are TRBV6-1 and TRBJ2-1, with TRBD2 matching over 7 bases. The CDR3 runs to 13 residues. V trimming: 6 bases; J trimming: 8 bases; junction bases outside the gene matches: 7. Germline V gives CDR1 MNHNS, CDR2 SASEGT. CDR3 amino acids: CASRGGLVHEQFF. Here the CDR3 DNA reads TGTGCCAGCAGGGGAGGACTAGTGCATGAGCAGTTCTTC.

This clone was observed once. J is TRBJ2-7 and V is TRBV20-1; D is ambiguous. CDR3 length: 11 amino acids. Germline CDR1 DFQATT, CDR2 SNEGSKA (reference sequence). With 6 bases removed from V and 4 bases from J, the gap between germline ends came to 10 bases. In nucleotides, the CDR3 is TGCAGTGCGCCGCGGCTGTACGAGCAGTACTTC. Translation: CSAPRLYEQYF.

The chain carries TRBV28 and TRBJ2-7, with D possibly being TRBD2 (6 bases). From germline, CDR1 is MDHEN and CDR2 SYDVKM. The CDR3 spans 15 residues. The V end was cut by 7 bases, the J end by 6 bases, with 22 bases between. CDR3 DNA sequence: TGTGCCAGCACCCCGAGGAGGGAGGTAGTCTCCGAGCAGTACTTC. Its protein product is CASTPRREVVSEQYF.

This clone showed up just once. The chain carries TRBV5-1 and TRBJ2-5; D is possibly TRBD2 (5 bases). V dropped 0 bases and J dropped 3 bases, with 9 bases sitting between them. CDR1 and CDR2 from the germline V gene are SGHRS and YFSETQ. The CDR3 length is 14 residues. This CDR3 reads CASSLVSGKETQYF. As DNA, the CDR3 is TGCGCCAGCAGCTTGGTGTCGGGAAAAGAGACCCAGTACTTC.

The V and J genes are TRBV28 and TRBJ2-3; a weak D match, TRBD2 (6 bases). CDR3 size: 16 residues. Germline V CDR1 and CDR2: MDHEN, SYDVKM. V shed 2 bases and J shed 1 base, with 13 bases lying between them. The CDR3 DNA is TGTGCCAGCAGTTTAGTGCGAGCGGGTGGCACAGATACGCAGTATTTT. This translates into CASSLVRAGGTDTQYF.

This clone showed up just a few times. The V call is TRBV6-5, the J call TRBJ2-2; 7 bases line up with TRBD1. The CDR3 loop spans 14 amino acids. Per germline, CDR1 MNHEY and CDR2 SVGAGI. In nucleotides, the CDR3 is TGTGCAGTAAAAAGGGGGCCGAGCACCGGGGAGCTGTTTTTT. Its translation: CAVKRGPSTGELFF.

J is TRBJ1-1 and V is TRBV7-8; perhaps TRBD1 as D (6 bases). Trimming left V 5 bases short and J 1 base short, with 14 bases between. CDR1 and CDR2 (germline): SGHVS, FQNEAQ. The CDR3 is 15 residues long. CDR3 in amino acids: CASSRSQGRNTEAFF. DNA of the CDR3: TGTGCCAGCAGCCGCTCACAGGGTCGGAACACTGAAGCTTTCTTT.

The chain is built from TRBV18 and TRBJ1-5, with 7 bases identical to TRBD1. CDR1 and CDR2 (germline): KGHSH, LQKENI. The V gene end was trimmed by 4 bases and the J gene end by 2 bases; junction bases not matched to a gene: 5. CDR3 size: 15 residues. The DNA of the CDR3 is TGTGCCAGCTCACAGGGGGCGGGTGGCAATCAGCCCCAGCATTTT. Protein sequence: CASSQGAGGNQPQHF. The full variable domain, with the rest looked up from reference TRBV18 and TRBJ1-5, is NAGVMQNPRHLVRRRGQEARLRCSPMKGHSHVYWYRQLPEEGLKFMVYLQKENIIDESGMPKERFSAEFPKEGPSILRIQQVVRGDSAAYFCASSQGAGGNQPQHFGDGTRLSIL.

The chain carries TRBV7-3 and TRBJ2-5, with 9 nucleotides matching TRBD1. Losses at the gene ends were 1 base for V and 3 bases for J; bases not matched to a gene: 6. Looked up from germline, CDR1 is SGHTA and CDR2 is FQGTGA. The CDR3 is made up of 16 amino acids. CDR3 amino acids: CASSLMGQGRKETQYF. Written as DNA, the CDR3 is TGTGCCAGCAGCTTAATGGGACAGGGTCGGAAAGAGACCCAGTACTTC.

The genes are TRBV19 and TRBJ1-5, with a possible D match to TRBD1 (5 bases). The CDR3 is made up of 16 amino acids. V lost 7 bases, J lost 7 bases, and 23 bases lay in between. The germline V gene encodes CDR1 LNHDA and CDR2 SQIVND (reference sequence). CDR3 bases: TGTGCCAGTAAGGAAGACACAGGCGTGCGGGGGCAGCCCCAGCATTTT. Its protein is CASKEDTGVRGQPQHF.

The genes are TRBV4-2 and TRBJ2-5; a possible D gene is TRBD1 (5 bases). With the DNA end fitting TRBJ2-7 better, the J assignment may be wrong. The length of the CDR3 is 14 residues. CDR1 is LGHNA, CDR2 YNFKEQ, per germline. CDR3 bases: TGTGCCAGCAGCCAAGGGGTCAGGGCATACGAGCAGTACTTC. Amino acids: CASSQGVRAYEQYF.

The chain employs TRBV30 and TRBJ1-1; the match to TRBD1 covers 7 bases. Germline lookup yields CDR1 GTSNPN and CDR2 SVGIG (reference sequence). This CDR3 is built from 15 residues. The trim removed 0 bases at V and 3 bases at J, leaving 7 bases unmatched. The CDR3 DNA sequence: TGTGCCTGGAGTGTACCAGGGGGAGTTGACACTGAAGCTTTCTTT. This codes for CAWSVPGGVDTEAFF.

This clone was found once. The genes are TRBV27 and TRBJ2-7; TRBD2 aligns across 11 bases. V gave up 3 bases and J gave up 6 bases; unmatched junction bases: 7. CDR1 and CDR2 from the germline V gene are MNHEY and SMNVEV (reference sequence). The CDR3 runs to 15 residues. CDR3 nucleotide sequence: TGTGCCAGCAGTTTCCTAGCGGGAGGTCTAGGCGAGCAGTACTTC. Protein sequence: CASSFLAGGLGEQYF.

V is TRBV6-5 and J is TRBJ2-7; D gene uncertain. This CDR3 is built from 16 residues. Trimming took 0 bases from V and 2 from J, leaving 14 bases between them. Looked up from germline, CDR1 is MNHEY and CDR2 is SVGAGI. CDR3 in amino acids: CASSYSQRAFTYEQYF. DNA for the CDR3: TGTGCCAGCAGTTACTCCCAGCGAGCCTTTACCTACGAGCAGTACTTC.

The V call is TRBV11-2, the J call TRBJ2-7; 7 nucleotides agree with TRBD1. The CDR3 contains 13 residues. V shed 7 bases and J 3 bases; nucleotides not matched to a gene: 6. Germline CDR1 SGHAT, CDR2 FQNNGV. The CDR3 sequence: CASTFRTGYEQYF. The CDR3 DNA sequence: TGTGCCAGCACCTTTAGGACAGGCTACGAGCAGTACTTC.

V is TRBV5-4 and J is TRBJ2-1, with 7 positions matching TRBD2. V was clipped by 4 bases and J by 6 bases; unmatched bases: 4. The CDR3 is made up of 13 amino acids. The V gene's germline CDR1 is SGHNT and CDR2 YYREEE (reference sequence). CDR3 region: CASSLRGVNEQFF. The DNA of the CDR3 is TGTGCCAGCAGCCTCCGGGGGGTCAATGAGCAGTTCTTC.

This sequence joins TRBV13 and TRBJ2-7; 13 nucleotides line up with TRBD2. In germline, CDR1 is PRHDT, CDR2 FYEKMQ (reference sequence). V was pared by 4 bases and J by 2 bases, with 14 bases of the junction left unmatched. CDR3 size: 19 residues. Here the CDR3 reads CASSSPGLAGVIPPYEQYF. DNA of the CDR3: TGTGCCAGCAGCTCCCCCGGACTAGCGGGAGTTATACCCCCCTACGAGCAGTACTTC.